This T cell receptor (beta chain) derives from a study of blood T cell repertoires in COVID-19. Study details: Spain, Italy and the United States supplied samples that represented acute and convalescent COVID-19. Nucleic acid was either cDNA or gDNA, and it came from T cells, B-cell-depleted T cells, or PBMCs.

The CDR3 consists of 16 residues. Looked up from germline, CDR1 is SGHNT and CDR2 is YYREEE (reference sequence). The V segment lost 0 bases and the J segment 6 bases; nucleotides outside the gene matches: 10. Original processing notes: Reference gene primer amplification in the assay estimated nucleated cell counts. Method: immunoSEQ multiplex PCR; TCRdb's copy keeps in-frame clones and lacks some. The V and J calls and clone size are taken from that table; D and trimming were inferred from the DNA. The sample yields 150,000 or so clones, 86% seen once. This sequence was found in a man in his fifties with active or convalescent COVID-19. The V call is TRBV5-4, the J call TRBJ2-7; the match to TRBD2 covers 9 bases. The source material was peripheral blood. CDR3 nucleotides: TGTGCCAGCAGCTTGGAGCCCCTAGCGGGACTGATCGAGCAGTACTTC. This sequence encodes CASSLEPLAGLIEQYF.